The rows below give T cell receptor beta chains drawn from one sample of a study of OX40 agonist ivuxolimab in advanced cancers. Sequenced by immunoSEQ multiplex PCR; TCRdb stores in-frame clones only, minus some. The table lists about 59,000 clones, about 87% of them singletons. Source: CD4+ or CD8+ T cells sorted from blood, taken in a trial of the OX40 agonist ivuxolimab. Source of these receptors: an adult with an advanced solid tumor such as melanoma, head and neck, liver or kidney cancer. The CDR3 runs from the conserved cysteine through the conserved F or W. A D gene is named only where the DNA matches it firmly. Size tells how often a clone was seen (once, few, many) or the class of an expanded clone, and some rows leave it out.

TRBJ1-4 | TRBV6-5 | few | TRBD1 | CASSWTGFNEKLFF | TGTGCCAGCAGCTGGACAGGGTTTAATGAAAAACTGTTTTTT
TRBJ2-1 | TRBV18 | . | . | CASSPLIYNEQFF | TGTGCCAGCTCACCACTAATCTACAATGAGCAGTTCTTC
TRBJ2-7 | TRBV28 | . | TRBD1 | CASSPGTASYEQYF | TGTGCCAGCAGTCCCGGGACAGCCTCCTACGAGCAGTACTTC
TRBJ2-6 | TRBV5-4 | few | TRBD1 | CASSNRGTGANVLTF | TGTGCCAGCAGCAACAGGGGAACTGGGGCCAACGTCCTGACTTTC
TRBJ1-1 | TRBV4-1 | . | . | CASSPLEGSYEAFF | TGCGCCAGCAGCCCCCTAGAAGGATCTTATGAAGCTTTCTTT
TRBJ1-1 | TRBV28 | few | . | CASRRYTGASTEAFF | TGTGCCAGCCGCAGATACACCGGGGCCTCCACTGAAGCTTTCTTT
TRBJ2-4 | TRBV5-1 | . | TRBD1 | CASSLGNTGAQNIQYF | TGCGCCAGCAGCTTGGGAAATACAGGGGCCCAAAACATTCAGTACTTC
TRBJ2-1 | TRBV27 | once | TRBD2 | CASSPERGSLLGEQFF | TGTGCCAGCAGTCCCGAGCGGGGGTCCCTTTTGGGTGAGCAGTTCTTC
TRBJ1-1 | TRBV6-5 | . | . | CASSYAGAVAEAFF | TGTGCCAGCAGTTACGCGGGGGCGGTCGCTGAAGCTTTCTTT
TRBJ1-1 | TRBV6-1 | . | . | CASSEFGATEAFF | TGTGCCAGCAGTGAATTCGGGGCCACTGAAGCTTTCTTT
TRBJ2-1 | TRBV18 | . | . | CASSPENGYEQFF | TGTGCCAGCTCACCAGAGAACGGCTATGAGCAGTTCTTC
TRBJ2-7 | TRBV5-5 | . | . | CASSLTGLTYEQYF | TGTGCCAGCAGCTTGACCGGGCTAACCTACGAGCAGTACTTC
TRBJ1-2 | TRBV7-9 | . | TRBD1 | CASSLMAGGYGYTF | TGTGCCAGCAGCTTAATGGCAGGGGGCTATGGCTACACCTTC
TRBJ2-1 | TRBV19 | . | TRBD2 | CASRPAGTSHNEQFF | TGTGCCAGCCGACCAGCCGGGACTAGCCACAATGAGCAGTTCTTC
TRBJ1-3 | TRBV6-4 | . | . | CATPGGSGNTIYF | TGTGCCACCCCGGGGGGATCTGGAAACACCATATATTTT
TRBJ1-5 | TRBV5-6 | once | . | CASSLAQAYSNQPQHF | TGTGCCAGCAGCTTGGCCCAGGCCTATAGCAATCAGCCCCAGCATTTT
TRBJ2-2 | TRBV30 | . | . | CAWSVGGNTGELFF | TGTGCCTGGAGTGTAGGGGGTAACACCGGGGAGCTGTTTTTT
TRBJ1-2 | TRBV5-1 | . | . | CARSPGGGAGVYGYTF | TGCGCCCGCAGCCCCGGGGGGGGAGCGGGAGTCTATGGCTACACCTTC
TRBJ1-3 | TRBV7-9 | . | . | CASSPGTGNTIYF | TGTGCCAGCAGCCCCGGGACAGGAAACACCATATATTTT
TRBJ1-6 | TRBV30 | . | . | CAWKRSYNSPLHF | TGTGCCTGGAAACGCTCCTATAATTCACCCCTCCACTTT
TRBJ1-1 | TRBV30 | . | TRBD1 | CAWSRQGARAFF | TGTGCCTGGAGTAGACAGGGGGCGAGAGCTTTCTTT
TRBJ1-1 | TRBV14 | . | . | CASSHIIEGEAFF | TGTGCCAGCAGCCACATAATTGAGGGTGAAGCTTTCTTT
TRBJ2-1 | TRBV9 | . | . | CASSVVNSGEQFF | TGTGCCAGCAGCGTAGTCAATAGTGGTGAGCAGTTCTTC
TRBJ2-6 | TRBV6-4 | . | . | CASSIDPWANVLTF | TGTGCCAGCAGTATCGACCCCTGGGCCAACGTCCTGACTTTC
TRBJ1-2 | TRBV29-1 | . | . | CSVEETNYGYTF | TGCAGCGTTGAGGAAACCAACTATGGCTACACCTTC
TRBJ2-3 | TRBV5-5 | . | . | CASSLQGTDTQYF | TGTGCCAGCAGCCTACAGGGTACAGATACGCAGTATTTT
TRBJ2-5 | TRBV7-9 | . | TRBD2 | CASSSRGGRETQYF | TGTGCCAGCAGCTCCCGGGGGGGGAGAGAGACCCAGTACTTC
TRBJ2-2 | TRBV18 | . | . | CASSAAGHMNTGELFF | TGTGCCAGCTCGGCAGCGGGACATATGAACACCGGGGAGCTGTTTTTT
TRBJ2-2 | TRBV6-5 | . | . | CASSYSGMAGELFF | TGTGCCAGCAGTTACTCGGGGATGGCCGGGGAGCTGTTTTTT
TRBJ2-7 | TRBV19 | . | . | CASSQAVHGEQYF | TGTGCCAGTAGTCAGGCTGTCCATGGCGAGCAGTACTTC
TRBJ2-3 | TRBV5-1 | . | TRBD1 | CASSLGTGGYTDTQYF | TGCGCCAGCAGCTTGGGGACAGGGGGTTACACAGATACGCAGTATTTT
TRBJ2-5 | TRBV4-1 | . | TRBD2 | CASSQIISGSSGQETQYF | TGCGCCAGCAGCCAAATTATTAGCGGGAGTTCGGGCCAAGAGACCCAGTACTTC
TRBJ2-6 | TRBV10-2 | . | . | CASSESQVSGANVLTF | TGCGCCAGCAGTGAGTCGCAGGTTTCTGGGGCCAACGTCCTGACTTTC
TRBJ1-4 | TRBV19 | . | . | CASSAGTGYGEKLFF | TGTGCCAGTAGTGCCGGTACAGGGTATGGTGAAAAACTGTTTTTT
TRBJ2-5 | TRBV7-2 | . | . | CASSLGRGFTETQYF | TGTGCCAGCAGCTTAGGGAGGGGGTTTACGGAGACCCAGTACTTC
TRBJ2-3 | TRBV27 | . | . | CASSLSSSTDTQYF | TGTGCCAGCAGTTTATCCAGCAGCACAGATACGCAGTATTTT
TRBJ1-3 | TRBV18 | once | . | CASSPLTGPTSGNTIYF | TGTGCCAGCTCACCACTAACGGGACCAACCTCTGGAAACACCATATATTTT
TRBJ1-1 | TRBV5-1 | . | . | CASNVDPNTEAFF | TGCGCCAGCAACGTTGACCCAAACACTGAAGCTTTCTTT
TRBJ2-1 | TRBV11-2 | . | TRBD2 | CASSSPRGRHEQFF | TGTGCCAGCAGCTCACCCCGCGGGAGGCATGAGCAGTTCTTC
TRBJ1-3 | TRBV18 | . | TRBD1 | CASSGQDNSGNTIYF | TGTGCCAGCTCAGGACAGGATAACTCTGGAAACACCATATATTTT
TRBJ1-2 | TRBV28 | . | . | CASSPPQGVYGYTF | TGTGCCAGCAGTCCCCCCCAAGGGGTCTATGGCTACACCTTC
TRBJ2-3 | TRBV5-6 | . | TRBD1 | CASSRQGRFTDTQYF | TGTGCCAGCAGCCGACAGGGTCGATTCACAGATACGCAGTATTTT